These 31 T cell receptor beta chains share one sample of origin, sequenced in a study of response to subunit inactivated influenza vaccine. Each CDR3 protein is one row after TCRdb ran MiXCR on the RT-PCR reads. This sample has more than 400,000 distinct CDR3 sequences, with approximately 11% found just once. This specimen was PBMCs from blood, taken about 6 weeks after vaccination. Source of these receptors: a man aged 50 to 59 who received an inactivated influenza vaccine.

The table lists this clonotype with many counts. The J gene is TRBJ2-5, the V gene TRBV20-1, with D perhaps matching TRBD2 (6 bases). The CDR3 has 12 amino acids. The germline gives CDR1 DFQATT, CDR2 SNEGSKA (reference sequence). With 1 base removed from V and 7 bases from J, the gap between germline ends came to 10 bases. The CDR3 here is CSARVRGGTQYF. CDR3 coding DNA: TGCAGTGCTAGAGTTCGGGGAGGGACCCAGTACTTC.

V gene TRBV20-1 combines with J gene TRBJ2-5; 9 bases map to TRBD2. The germline CDR1 and CDR2 sequences are DFQATT and SNEGSKA (reference sequence). The CDR3 contains 14 residues. CDR3 amino acids: CSIDIAGVKETQYF. CDR3 bases: TGCAGCATAGATATAGCGGGGGTGAAAGAGACCCAGTACTTC.

This clonotype turned up a few times. The chain couples TRBV5-1 to TRBJ1-6; D is perhaps TRBD1 (5 bases). V was cut by 5 bases and J by 0 bases, with 18 bases left in between. The length of the CDR3 is 18 residues. Germline loops: CDR1 SGHRS, CDR2 YFSETQ. This CDR3 is CASRSTDRSYSYNSPLHF. CDR3 nucleotide sequence: TGCGCCAGCAGGAGTACCGACAGATCTTACTCCTATAATTCACCCCTCCACTTT.

In this sample, this clonotype turned up a few times. This chain connects TRBV4-1 to TRBJ2-1, with 9 bases aligning to TRBD1. The germline gives CDR1 MGHRA, CDR2 YSYEKL. The CDR3 runs 17 residues. V gave up 7 bases and J gave up 1 base; unmatched junction bases: 11. For the CDR3, the DNA is TGCGCCAGCACCTCCCGAACGGGACAGGGTTCCTACAATGAGCAGTTCTTC. Its translation is CASTSRTGQGSYNEQFF.

This clonotype was observed a handful of times. This chain joins TRBV6-6 and TRBJ2-5; tentatively, D is TRBD1 or TRBD2 (5 bases each). The CDR3 length is 13 residues. Trimming removed 6 bases from V and 2 bases from J, with 10 bases in between. Germline V gene data show CDR1 as MNHNY and CDR2 as SVGAGI (reference sequence). The CDR3 spells CASRFWGQETQYF. The CDR3 DNA reads as TGTGCCAGCAGATTCTGGGGGCAAGAGACCCAGTACTTC.

The J gene is TRBJ2-2, the V gene TRBV29-1, with 7 bases aligning to TRBD1. The CDR3 covers 14 residues. Germline lookup yields CDR1 SQVTM and CDR2 ANQGSEA. The ends lost 4 bases at V and 0 bases at J; junction bases unmatched: 2. The CDR3: CSVGTGANTGELFF. The CDR3 DNA reads TGCAGCGTTGGAACAGGGGCGAACACCGGGGAGCTGTTTTTT.

The rearrangement links TRBV7-2 to TRBJ2-6; D possibly matches TRBD1 or TRBD2 (5 bases each). Trimming removed 4 bases from V and 2 bases from J, with 12 bases in between. This CDR3 comprises 16 residues. Germline CDR1 reads SGHTA; CDR2 reads FQGNSA. The CDR3 is CASSSPGTAGANVLTF. The CDR3 nucleotides are TGTGCCAGCAGCTCGCCCGGGACGGCTGGGGCCAACGTCCTGACTTTC.

The sample holds a few counts of this clonotype. The chain uses TRBV5-1 and TRBJ2-3; D is undetermined. The CDR3 runs 15 residues. In germline, CDR1 is SGHRS, CDR2 YFSETQ. The V gene lost 0 bases and the J gene lost 0 bases, with 8 bases spanning the gap. The CDR3 DNA reads as TGCGCCAGCAGCTTGGAACAGCCTAGCACAGATACGCAGTATTTT. This sequence encodes CASSLEQPSTDTQYF.

Many counts were recorded for this clonotype. The gene calls are TRBV5-1 and TRBJ2-7; 7 bases line up with TRBD1. V was clipped by 5 bases and J by 3 bases; unmatched bases: 11. The CDR3 extends over 15 amino acids. Germline CDR1 reads SGHRS; CDR2 reads YFSETQ. Here the CDR3 reads CASSQTPGQNYEQYF. The DNA for the CDR3 is TGCGCCAGCAGTCAGACTCCGGGACAGAACTACGAGCAGTACTTC.

This clonotype was recorded many times. The chain recombines TRBV20-1 with TRBJ2-2, with TRBD1 identical over 11 bases. This CDR3 contains 13 residues. In germline, CDR1 is DFQATT, CDR2 SNEGSKA (reference sequence). J was trimmed by 6 bases and V by 6 bases; bases with no gene match: 3. DNA of the CDR3: TGCAGTGCCCTGGGACAGGGGGCCGGGGAGCTGTTTTTT. It translates to CSALGQGAGELFF.

This clonotype appeared many times. The chain uses TRBV7-9 and TRBJ2-5, with 10 positions matching TRBD1. Germline V lookup: CDR1 SEHNR, CDR2 FQNEAQ (reference sequence). This CDR3 comprises 15 residues. V gave up 2 bases and J gave up 3 bases; unmatched junction bases: 3. The CDR3 protein is CASSLRDRGEETQYF. The CDR3, as DNA: TGTGCCAGCAGCTTAAGGGACAGGGGTGAAGAGACCCAGTACTTC.

This clonotype was detected only a few times. V and J are TRBV28 and TRBJ2-1; D ambiguous. This CDR3 is built from 10 residues. Trimming stripped 7 bases from V and 15 bases from J, with 13 bases between. Looked up from germline, CDR1 is MDHEN and CDR2 is SYDVKM. Here the CDR3 DNA reads TGTGCCAGCATCGTACCCCGGCGGTTCTTC. As protein: CASIVPRRFF.

This clonotype was observed a handful of times. This chain uses TRBV9 with TRBJ1-5, with D possibly TRBD1 on 5 matching bases. Germline V gene sequence: CDR1 SGDLS, CDR2 YYNGEE. The V end was cut by 3 bases, the J end by 7 bases, with 14 bases between. This CDR3 spans 14 amino acids. CDR3 region: CASSERGLNQPQHF. The CDR3 DNA reads TGTGCCAGCAGCGAACGGGGACTAAACCAGCCCCAGCATTTT.

The chain employs TRBV6-2 or TRBV6-3 and TRBJ2-6; D may be TRBD2 (5 bases). The germline gives CDR1 MNHEY, CDR2 SVGEGT. The CDR3 loop spans 15 amino acids. V shed 2 bases and J shed 0 bases, with 5 bases lying between them. This chain's CDR3 is CASSYDYSGANVLTF. In DNA, the CDR3 is TGTGCCAGCAGTTACGACTACTCTGGGGCCAACGTCCTGACTTTC.

This clonotype was counted a few times. The V gene is TRBV27, the J gene TRBJ2-2; TRBD1 agrees at 10 bases. Germline V gene data show CDR1 as MNHEY and CDR2 as SMNVEV (reference sequence). The CDR3 runs 16 residues. Losses at the gene ends were 2 bases for V and 0 bases for J; bases not matched to a gene: 0. CDR3 coding DNA: TGTGCCAGCAGTTTAGGGACAGGGGCGAACACCGGGGAGCTGTTTTTT. It encodes CASSLGTGANTGELFF.

This clonotype was seen only a few times. The V gene is TRBV7-9, the J gene TRBJ1-5; D is possibly TRBD1 (5 bases). CDR1 SEHNR and CDR2 FQNEAQ come from the germline V gene (reference sequence). The germline V and J ends were trimmed by 5 bases and 7 bases, with 9 bases remaining between them. CDR3 length equals 12 residues. The CDR3 DNA reads TGTGCCAGCAGCAATCAGGGACAGCCCCAGCATTTT. It translates to CASSNQGQPQHF.

The table lists this clonotype with many counts. The genes are TRBV29-1 and TRBJ2-5; 11 positions match TRBD2. With V trimmed by 2 bases and J by 5 bases, 7 bases remained unmatched. CDR1 and CDR2 (germline): SQVTM, ANQGSEA. This CDR3 is 15 amino acids long. The CDR3 coding sequence is TGCAGCGTTGAATTCACTAGCGGGAGTCGGGAGACCCAGTACTTC. Residues: CSVEFTSGSRETQYF.

This chain links TRBV11-2 with TRBJ2-1, with 7 bases that match TRBD2. Trimming removed 1 base from V and 3 bases from J; junction bases left unmatched: 9. Germline lookup yields CDR1 SGHAT and CDR2 FQNNGV. The CDR3 has 17 residues. This CDR3 is CASSLGNGGSNYNEQFF. CDR3 DNA sequence: TGTGCCAGCAGCTTAGGGAACGGGGGGTCAAACTACAATGAGCAGTTCTTC.

This clonotype was observed a few times. V usage is TRBV3-1 and J usage is TRBJ2-1, with TRBD2 matching over 10 bases. The junction had 3 bases not matched to a gene; V was cut back by 1 base and J by 6 bases. Germline-derived CDR1 and CDR2 are LGHDT and YNNKEL (reference sequence). The CDR3 loop spans 15 amino acids. This chain's CDR3 is CASSQGTSGLNEQFF. CDR3 nucleotide sequence: TGTGCCAGCAGCCAAGGGACTAGCGGCCTCAATGAGCAGTTCTTC.

The chain uses TRBV20-1 and TRBJ1-2; tentative D call: TRBD1 (5 bases). The germline V and J ends were trimmed by 6 bases and 4 bases, with 12 bases remaining between them. This CDR3 is built from 12 residues. Germline loops: CDR1 DFQATT, CDR2 SNEGSKA (reference sequence). The CDR3, as DNA: TGCAGTGCATGGGGGGGGACCTATGGCTACACCTTC. Encoded protein: CSAWGGTYGYTF.

The sample holds a few counts of this clonotype. The chain has TRBV27 and TRBJ2-7; weak D call: TRBD2 (6 bases). CDR1 MNHEY and CDR2 SMNVEV come from the germline V gene (reference sequence). With 5 bases removed from V and 3 bases from J, the gap between germline ends came to 14 bases. CDR3 length equals 14 residues. As DNA, the CDR3 is TGTGCCAGCAGTGGGGGGACTCCCGGCTACGAGCAGTACTTC. It yields the protein CASSGGTPGYEQYF.

This clonotype was observed a handful of times. The V gene is TRBV20-1, the J gene TRBJ2-5, with D hard to call. This CDR3 has 14 residues. The germline gives CDR1 DFQATT, CDR2 SNEGSKA (reference sequence). With 2 bases removed from V and 0 bases from J, the gap between germline ends came to 10 bases. The CDR3 DNA follows: TGCAGTGCTAGATCCAGGCAACACCAAGAGACCCAGTACTTC. This sequence encodes CSARSRQHQETQYF.

This rearrangement joins TRBV10-3 to TRBJ1-3, with D hard to call. Between the trimmed V and J ends, which lost 8 bases and 1 base, there was a span of 12 bases. The CDR3 has 14 amino acids. Germline V lookup: CDR1 ENHRY, CDR2 SYGVKD. DNA for the CDR3: TGTGCCATCGGTCAGTCCCTTTCTGGAAACACCATATATTTT. This encodes CAIGQSLSGNTIYF.

CDR3 DNA sequence: TGTGCCAGCACCGTAGACGAGCAGTACTTC. Its protein product is CASTVDEQYF. The chain joins TRBV5-5 to TRBJ2-7; no firm D call. The CDR3 is 10 residues long. Looked up from germline, CDR1 is SGHKS and CDR2 is YYEKEE (reference sequence). Trimming cost V 6 bases and J 5 bases, with 6 bases left between them. Drawing the rest from reference TRBV5-5 and TRBJ2-7, the complete variable domain is DAGVTQSPTHLIKTRGQQVTLRCSPISGHKSVSWYQQVLGQGPQFIFQYYEKEERGRGNFPDRFSARQFPNYSSELNVNALLLGDSALYLCASTVDEQYFGPGTRLTVT.

This clonotype was found a few times. V usage is TRBV18 and J usage is TRBJ2-7; 9 bases line up with TRBD2. The V gene's germline CDR1 is KGHSH and CDR2 LQKENI. CDR3 length equals 16 residues. With 1 base clipped from V and 2 bases from J, the junction kept 6 bases outside the gene matches. The CDR3 protein is CASSPRASGDAYEQYF. Written as DNA, the CDR3 is TGTGCCAGCTCACCACGGGCTAGCGGGGATGCCTACGAGCAGTACTTC. Together with reference TRBV18 and TRBJ2-7, the CDR3 gives the full variable domain: NAGVMQNPRHLVRRRGQEARLRCSPMKGHSHVYWYRQLPEEGLKFMVYLQKENIIDESGMPKERFSAEFPKEGPSILRIQQVVRGDSAAYFCASSPRASGDAYEQYFGPGTRLTVT.

This clonotype was counted only a few times. The chain recombines TRBV25-1 with TRBJ2-1; 10 bases fit TRBD2. V dropped 5 bases and J dropped 9; count of bases not matched to a gene: 13. This CDR3 region has 16 residues. Per the germline V gene, CDR1 is MGHDK and CDR2 is SYGVNS. The CDR3 spells CASSLLAGLGIGEQFF. CDR3 sequence (DNA): TGTGCCAGCAGTTTACTAGCGGGATTGGGGATAGGTGAGCAGTTCTTC.

In this sample, this clonotype turned up a few times. The chain couples TRBV5-1 to TRBJ2-3, with 8 bases lining up with TRBD2. The length of the CDR3 is 17 residues. V gave up 4 bases and J gave up 6 bases; unmatched junction bases: 16. From germline, CDR1 is SGHRS and CDR2 YFSETQ. The CDR3 loop is CASSLGMGRGVPDTQYF. The CDR3 nucleotides read TGCGCCAGCAGCCTGGGGATGGGGCGGGGGGTCCCGGATACGCAGTATTTT.

The chain combines TRBV20-1 with TRBJ2-3, with TRBD2 identical over 10 bases. The CDR3 is 16 amino acids. Germline lookup yields CDR1 DFQATT and CDR2 SNEGSKA (reference sequence). J lost 2 bases, V lost 5 bases, and 10 bases had no gene match. CDR3 bases: TGCAGTGCTTCCACTCTAGCGGGAGCGCTCACAGATACGCAGTATTTT. It is translated as CSASTLAGALTDTQYF.

This clonotype was found a few times. The chain joins TRBV6-2 or TRBV6-3 to TRBJ2-3; no reliable D call. Looked up from germline, CDR1 is MNHEY and CDR2 is SVGEGT. The CDR3 is 13 amino acids. The V and J ends lost 2 bases and 6 bases respectively, with 9 bases between them. The CDR3 nucleotides read TGTGCCAGCAGTTACCAGCTAACTGATACGCAGTATTTT. Its protein is CASSYQLTDTQYF.

This sequence joins TRBV27 and TRBJ2-7; 7 bases map to TRBD1. Germline V gene data show CDR1 as MNHEY and CDR2 as SMNVEV (reference sequence). V was pared by 6 bases and J by 0 bases, with 8 bases of the junction left unmatched. The CDR3 consists of 15 residues. CDR3 nucleotide sequence: TGTGCCAGCAGGTGGGGGACAGCAGCCTCCTACGAGCAGTACTTC. As protein: CASRWGTAASYEQYF.

This clonotype appeared many times. The rearrangement links TRBV7-2 to TRBJ2-1; D unresolved. Trimming left V 6 bases short and J 3 bases short, with 6 bases between. Germline loops: CDR1 SGHTA, CDR2 FQGNSA. There are 12 residues in the CDR3. In DNA form, the CDR3 reads TGTGCCAGCAGTTTTAGCTACAATGAGCAGTTCTTC. This codes for CASSFSYNEQFF.